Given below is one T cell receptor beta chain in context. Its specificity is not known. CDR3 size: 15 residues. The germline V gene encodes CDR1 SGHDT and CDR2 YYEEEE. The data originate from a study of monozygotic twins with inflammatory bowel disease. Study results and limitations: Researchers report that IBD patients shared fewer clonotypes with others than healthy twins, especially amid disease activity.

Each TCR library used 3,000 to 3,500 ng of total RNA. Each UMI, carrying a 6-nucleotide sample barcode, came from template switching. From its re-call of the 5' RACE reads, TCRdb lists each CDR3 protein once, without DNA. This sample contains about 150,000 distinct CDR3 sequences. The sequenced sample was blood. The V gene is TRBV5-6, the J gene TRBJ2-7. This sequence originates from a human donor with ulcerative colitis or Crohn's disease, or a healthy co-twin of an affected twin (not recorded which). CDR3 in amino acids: CASSSSSAYSYEQYF.